This T cell receptor (beta chain) was sequenced during a study of cytomegalovirus exposure and HLA in healthy donors. PCR employed 60 Vbeta and 13 Jbeta primers. The data were produced by immunoSEQ multiplex PCR, yet TCRdb's version contains in-frame clones alone and is incomplete. The table lists approximately 33,000 clones, over 40% of them singletons. Per the germline V gene, CDR1 is MNHEY and CDR2 is SVGAGI. Trimming pared 0 bases from V and 5 bases from J, leaving 14 bases between. There are 16 residues in the CDR3. Worth noting for this clone: Its antigen remains unknown.

Study-level points and caveats: With further analysis later on, most CMV-associated TCR beta chains appeared HLA-restricted.

The rearrangement uses TRBV6-5 and TRBJ1-3; tentatively, D is TRBD1 (6 bases). Sequencing was performed on PBMCs. This clonotype was sampled from a woman in her 40s in good health and CMV-seropositive. The CDR3 coding sequence is TGTGCCAGCAGTTACTCGATTTCCAGGGGCCGAAACACCATATATTTT. This sequence encodes CASSYSISRGRNTIYF.